This record covers a single TCR beta chain. As yet, its antigen is unknown. The data were obtained in a study of metastatic and nonmetastatic thyroid tumors. Study-level findings and limits: Patients with malignant thyroid tumors reportedly had significantly higher TCR beta diversity than those with benign nodules, in blood and tumor.

Authors' processing steps: It was from CDR3 differences across clinicopathological groups that a distant-metastasis classifier for papillary thyroid cancer was built. TCRdb reprocessed the PCR reads using MiXCR. What appears here as the V and J calls and clone size reflects TCRdb's work, not the paper's. The table includes approximately 25,000 clones, 13% detected once. Trimming shortened V by 4 bases and J by 7 bases, and 8 bases separated the two germline ends. CDR1 and CDR2 from the germline V gene are SGHRS and YFSETQ. This CDR3 contains 11 residues. No treatment had been given to any patient before thyroid surgery.

The TCR sequence derives from a female donor with papillary thyroid cancer or a benign thyroid nodule (not recorded which). Some clones in this sample may be carry-over from other donors' samples. The source material was blood. The rearrangement joins TRBV5-1 to TRBJ1-2; D is undetermined. CDR3 coding DNA: TGCGCCAGCAGCGGCGGACGTGGCTACACCTTC. Protein: CASSGGRGYTF.